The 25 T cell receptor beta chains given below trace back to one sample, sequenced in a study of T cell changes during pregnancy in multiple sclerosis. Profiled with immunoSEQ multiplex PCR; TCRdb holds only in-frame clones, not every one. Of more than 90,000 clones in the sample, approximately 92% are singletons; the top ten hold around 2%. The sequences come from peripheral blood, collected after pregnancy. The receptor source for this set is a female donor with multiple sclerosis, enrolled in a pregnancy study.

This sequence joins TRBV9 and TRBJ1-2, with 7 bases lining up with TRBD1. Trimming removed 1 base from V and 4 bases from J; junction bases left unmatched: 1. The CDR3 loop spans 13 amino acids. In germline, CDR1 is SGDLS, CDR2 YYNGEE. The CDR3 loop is CASSVRTGYGYTF. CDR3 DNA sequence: TGTGCCAGCAGCGTAAGGACAGGCTATGGCTACACCTTC.

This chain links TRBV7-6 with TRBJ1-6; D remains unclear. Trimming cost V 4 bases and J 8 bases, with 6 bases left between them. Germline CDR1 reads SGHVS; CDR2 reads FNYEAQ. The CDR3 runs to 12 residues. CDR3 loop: CASSSRDSPLHF. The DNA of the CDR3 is TGTGCCAGCAGCTCGAGGGATTCACCCCTCCACTTT. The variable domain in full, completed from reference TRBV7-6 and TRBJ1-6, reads GAGVSQSPRYKVTKRGQDVALRCDPISGHVSLYWYRQALGQGPEFLTYFNYEAQQDKSGLPNDRFSAERPEGSISTLTIQRTEQRDSAMYRCASSSRDSPLHFGNGTRLTVT.

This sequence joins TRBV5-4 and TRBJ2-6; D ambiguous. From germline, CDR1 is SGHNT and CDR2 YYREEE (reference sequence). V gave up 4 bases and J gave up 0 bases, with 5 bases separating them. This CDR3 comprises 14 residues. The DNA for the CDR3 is TGTGCCAGCAGCCTTAGCTCTGGGGCCAACGTCCTGACTTTC. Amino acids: CASSLSSGANVLTF.

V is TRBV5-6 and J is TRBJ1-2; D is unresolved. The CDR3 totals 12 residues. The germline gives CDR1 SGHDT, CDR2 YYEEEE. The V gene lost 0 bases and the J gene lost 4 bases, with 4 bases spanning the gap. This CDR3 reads CASSLASYGYTF. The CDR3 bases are TGTGCCAGCAGCTTGGCCTCCTATGGCTACACCTTC. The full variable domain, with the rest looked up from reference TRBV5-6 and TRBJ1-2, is DAGVTQSPTHLIKTRGQQVTLRCSPKSGHDTVSWYQQALGQGPQFIFQYYEEEERQRGNFPDRFSGHQFPNYSSELNVNALLLGDSALYLCASSLASYGYTFGSGTRLTVV.

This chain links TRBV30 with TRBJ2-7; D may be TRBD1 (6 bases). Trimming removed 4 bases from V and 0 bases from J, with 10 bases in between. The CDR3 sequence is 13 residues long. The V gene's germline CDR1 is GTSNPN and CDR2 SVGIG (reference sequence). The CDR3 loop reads CAWMDSPSYEQYF. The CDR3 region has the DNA TGTGCCTGGATGGACAGTCCCTCCTACGAGCAGTACTTC.

The CDR3 sequence: CASSEDEWVGGEKLFF. DNA of the CDR3: TGTGCCAGCAGTGAAGATGAATGGGTGGGGGGTGAAAAACTGTTTTTT. This chain links TRBV2 with TRBJ1-4, with D possibly being TRBD1 (5 bases). Trimming took off 1 base at V and 7 bases at J, with 16 bases between the two ends. This CDR3 contains 16 residues. Germline loops: CDR1 SNHLY, CDR2 FYNNEI. The full variable domain, completed using reference TRBV2 and TRBJ1-4, is EPEVTQTPSHQVTQMGQEVILRCVPISNHLYFYWYRQILGQKVEFLVSFYNNEISEKSEIFDDQFSVERPDGSNFTLKIRSTKLEDSAMYFCASSEDEWVGGEKLFFGSGTQLSVL.

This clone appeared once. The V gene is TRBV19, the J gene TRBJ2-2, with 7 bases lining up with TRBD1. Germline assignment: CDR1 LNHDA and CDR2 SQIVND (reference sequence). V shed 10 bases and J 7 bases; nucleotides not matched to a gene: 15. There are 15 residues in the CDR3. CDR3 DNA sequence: TGTGCCACCCGGAGAACGACAGGGTTTATCGGGGAGCTGTTTTTT. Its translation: CATRRTTGFIGELFF.

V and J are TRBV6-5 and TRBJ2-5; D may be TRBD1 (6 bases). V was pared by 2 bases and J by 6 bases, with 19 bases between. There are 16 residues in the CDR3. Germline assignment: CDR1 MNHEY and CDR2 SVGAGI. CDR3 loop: CASSYMAQGLSKTQYF. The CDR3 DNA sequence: TGTGCCAGCAGTTACATGGCTCAGGGGTTGTCGAAGACCCAGTACTTC.

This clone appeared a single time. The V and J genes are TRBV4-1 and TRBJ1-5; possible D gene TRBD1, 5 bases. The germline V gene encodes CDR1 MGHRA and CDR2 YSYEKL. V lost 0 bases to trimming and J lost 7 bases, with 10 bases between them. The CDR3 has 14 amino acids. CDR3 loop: CASSQEGGDQPQHF. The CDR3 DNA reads TGCGCCAGCAGCCAAGAGGGGGGGGACCAGCCCCAGCATTTT.

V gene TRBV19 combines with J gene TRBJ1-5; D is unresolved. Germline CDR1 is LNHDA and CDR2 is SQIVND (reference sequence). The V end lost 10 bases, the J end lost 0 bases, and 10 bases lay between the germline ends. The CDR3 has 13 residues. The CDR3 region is CATQAYSNQPQHF. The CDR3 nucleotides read TGTGCCACTCAGGCCTATAGCAATCAGCCCCAGCATTTT.

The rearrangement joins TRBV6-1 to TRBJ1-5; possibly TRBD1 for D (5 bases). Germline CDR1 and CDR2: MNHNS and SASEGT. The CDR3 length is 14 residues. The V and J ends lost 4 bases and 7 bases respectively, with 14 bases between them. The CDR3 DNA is TGTGCCAGCAGTGGTTCAGGGTTGGGGCAGCCCCAGCATTTT. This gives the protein CASSGSGLGQPQHF.

CDR3 loop: CASRGLKQETQYF. As DNA, the CDR3 is TGTGCCAGCAGGGGACTAAAACAAGAGACCCAGTACTTC. The V call is TRBV2, the J call TRBJ2-5; 7 nucleotides match TRBD2. The CDR3 is 13 residues long. Germline V gene lookup returns CDR1 SNHLY and CDR2 FYNNEI. Unmatched junction bases numbered 3, after V lost 6 bases and J lost 2 bases.

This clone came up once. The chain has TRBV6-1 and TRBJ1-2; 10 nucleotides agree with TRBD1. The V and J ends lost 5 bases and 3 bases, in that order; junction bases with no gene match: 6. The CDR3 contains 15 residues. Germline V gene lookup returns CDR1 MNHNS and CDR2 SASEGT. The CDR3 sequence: CASSSGTGEYYGYTF. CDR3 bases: TGTGCCAGCAGTTCCGGGACAGGGGAATACTATGGCTACACCTTC.

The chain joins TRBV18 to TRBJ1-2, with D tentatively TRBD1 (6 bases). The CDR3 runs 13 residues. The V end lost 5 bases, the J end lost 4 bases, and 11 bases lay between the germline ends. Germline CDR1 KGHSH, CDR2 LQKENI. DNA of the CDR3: TGTGCCAGCTCAACGGGACACACCTATGGCTACACCTTC. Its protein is CASSTGHTYGYTF.

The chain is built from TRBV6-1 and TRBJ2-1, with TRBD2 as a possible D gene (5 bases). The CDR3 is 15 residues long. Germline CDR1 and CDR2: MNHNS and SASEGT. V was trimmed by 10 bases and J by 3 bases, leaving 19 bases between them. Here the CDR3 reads CATGRLFEFYNEQFF. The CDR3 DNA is TGTGCCACCGGACGACTATTTGAGTTCTACAATGAGCAGTTCTTC.

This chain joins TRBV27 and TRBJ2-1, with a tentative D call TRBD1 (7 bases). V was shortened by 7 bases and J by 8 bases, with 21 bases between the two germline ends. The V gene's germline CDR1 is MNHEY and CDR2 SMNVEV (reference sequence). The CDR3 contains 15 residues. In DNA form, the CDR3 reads TGTGCCAGCACCAGGGGGAGCGGGTTGGGGGATGAGCAGTTCTTC. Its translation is CASTRGSGLGDEQFF.

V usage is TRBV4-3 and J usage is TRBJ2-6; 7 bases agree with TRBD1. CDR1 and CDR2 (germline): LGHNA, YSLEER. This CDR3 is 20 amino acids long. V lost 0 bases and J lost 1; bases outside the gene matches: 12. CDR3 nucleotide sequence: TGCGCCAGCAGCCAAGATTTAGCAGGGGGATTTCGTTCTGGGGCCAACGTCCTGACTTTC. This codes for CASSQDLAGGFRSGANVLTF.

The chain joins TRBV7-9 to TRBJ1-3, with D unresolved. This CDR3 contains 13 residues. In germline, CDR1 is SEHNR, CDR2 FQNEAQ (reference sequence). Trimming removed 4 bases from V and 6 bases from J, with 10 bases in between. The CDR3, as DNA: TGTGCCAGCAGCTCCTACGGGGAAAACACCATATATTTT. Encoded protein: CASSSYGENTIYF.

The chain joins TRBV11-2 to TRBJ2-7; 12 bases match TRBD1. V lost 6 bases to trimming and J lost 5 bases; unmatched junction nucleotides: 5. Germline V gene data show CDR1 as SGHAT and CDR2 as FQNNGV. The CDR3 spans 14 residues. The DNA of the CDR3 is TGTGCCAGCAGGCCGGGACAGGGGGCCCACGAGCAGTACTTC. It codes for CASRPGQGAHEQYF.

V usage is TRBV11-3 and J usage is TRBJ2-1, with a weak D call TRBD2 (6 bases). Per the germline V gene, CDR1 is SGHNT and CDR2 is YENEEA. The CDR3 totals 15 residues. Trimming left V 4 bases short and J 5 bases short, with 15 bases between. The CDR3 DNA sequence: TGTGCCAGCAGCTCGGACTACTCTATGGACAATGAGCAGTTCTTC. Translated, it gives CASSSDYSMDNEQFF. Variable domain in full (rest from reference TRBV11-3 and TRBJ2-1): EAGVVQSPRYKIIEKKQPVAFWCNPISGHNTLYWYLQNLGQGPELLIRYENEEAVDDSQLPKDRFSAERLKGVDSTLKIQPAELGDSAVYLCASSSDYSMDNEQFFGPGTRLTVL.

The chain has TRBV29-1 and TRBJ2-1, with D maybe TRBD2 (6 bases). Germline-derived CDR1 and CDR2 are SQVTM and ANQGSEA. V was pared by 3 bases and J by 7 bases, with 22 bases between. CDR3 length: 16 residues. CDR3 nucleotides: TGCAGCGTTGAGGATTTGCAGGCGGCTGCGGGAAATGAGCAGTTCTTC. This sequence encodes CSVEDLQAAAGNEQFF.

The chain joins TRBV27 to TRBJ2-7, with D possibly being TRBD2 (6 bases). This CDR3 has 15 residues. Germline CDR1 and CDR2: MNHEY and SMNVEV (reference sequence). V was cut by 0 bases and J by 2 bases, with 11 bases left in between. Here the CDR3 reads CASSLSGGVAYEQYF. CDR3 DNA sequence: TGTGCCAGCAGTTTATCGGGCGGGGTTGCCTACGAGCAGTACTTC.

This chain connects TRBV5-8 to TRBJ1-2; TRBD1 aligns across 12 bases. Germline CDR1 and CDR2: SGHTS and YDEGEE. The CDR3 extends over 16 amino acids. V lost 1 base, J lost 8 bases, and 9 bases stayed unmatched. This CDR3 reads CASSLRPGQGAVGYTF. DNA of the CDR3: TGTGCCAGCAGCTTGCGGCCGGGACAGGGGGCAGTCGGCTACACCTTC. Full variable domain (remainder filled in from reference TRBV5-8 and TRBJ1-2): EAGVTQSPTHLIKTRGQQATLRCSPISGHTSVYWYQQALGLGLQFLLWYDEGEERNRGNFPPRFSGRQFPNYSSELNVNALELEDSALYLCASSLRPGQGAVGYTFGSGTRLTVV.

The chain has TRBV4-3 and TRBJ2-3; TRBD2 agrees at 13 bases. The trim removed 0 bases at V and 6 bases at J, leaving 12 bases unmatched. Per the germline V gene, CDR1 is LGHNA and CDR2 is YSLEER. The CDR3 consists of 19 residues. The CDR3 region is CASSQDTLTSGGAADTQYF. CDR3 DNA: TGCGCCAGCAGCCAAGACACCTTAACTAGCGGGGGGGCTGCGGATACGCAGTATTTT.

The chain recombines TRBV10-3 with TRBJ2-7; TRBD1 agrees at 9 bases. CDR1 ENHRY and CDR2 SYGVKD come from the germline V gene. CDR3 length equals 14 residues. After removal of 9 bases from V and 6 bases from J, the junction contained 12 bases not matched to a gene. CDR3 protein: CAIRADYRGREQYF. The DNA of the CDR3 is TGTGCCATTAGAGCAGACTACAGGGGGCGCGAGCAGTACTTC.